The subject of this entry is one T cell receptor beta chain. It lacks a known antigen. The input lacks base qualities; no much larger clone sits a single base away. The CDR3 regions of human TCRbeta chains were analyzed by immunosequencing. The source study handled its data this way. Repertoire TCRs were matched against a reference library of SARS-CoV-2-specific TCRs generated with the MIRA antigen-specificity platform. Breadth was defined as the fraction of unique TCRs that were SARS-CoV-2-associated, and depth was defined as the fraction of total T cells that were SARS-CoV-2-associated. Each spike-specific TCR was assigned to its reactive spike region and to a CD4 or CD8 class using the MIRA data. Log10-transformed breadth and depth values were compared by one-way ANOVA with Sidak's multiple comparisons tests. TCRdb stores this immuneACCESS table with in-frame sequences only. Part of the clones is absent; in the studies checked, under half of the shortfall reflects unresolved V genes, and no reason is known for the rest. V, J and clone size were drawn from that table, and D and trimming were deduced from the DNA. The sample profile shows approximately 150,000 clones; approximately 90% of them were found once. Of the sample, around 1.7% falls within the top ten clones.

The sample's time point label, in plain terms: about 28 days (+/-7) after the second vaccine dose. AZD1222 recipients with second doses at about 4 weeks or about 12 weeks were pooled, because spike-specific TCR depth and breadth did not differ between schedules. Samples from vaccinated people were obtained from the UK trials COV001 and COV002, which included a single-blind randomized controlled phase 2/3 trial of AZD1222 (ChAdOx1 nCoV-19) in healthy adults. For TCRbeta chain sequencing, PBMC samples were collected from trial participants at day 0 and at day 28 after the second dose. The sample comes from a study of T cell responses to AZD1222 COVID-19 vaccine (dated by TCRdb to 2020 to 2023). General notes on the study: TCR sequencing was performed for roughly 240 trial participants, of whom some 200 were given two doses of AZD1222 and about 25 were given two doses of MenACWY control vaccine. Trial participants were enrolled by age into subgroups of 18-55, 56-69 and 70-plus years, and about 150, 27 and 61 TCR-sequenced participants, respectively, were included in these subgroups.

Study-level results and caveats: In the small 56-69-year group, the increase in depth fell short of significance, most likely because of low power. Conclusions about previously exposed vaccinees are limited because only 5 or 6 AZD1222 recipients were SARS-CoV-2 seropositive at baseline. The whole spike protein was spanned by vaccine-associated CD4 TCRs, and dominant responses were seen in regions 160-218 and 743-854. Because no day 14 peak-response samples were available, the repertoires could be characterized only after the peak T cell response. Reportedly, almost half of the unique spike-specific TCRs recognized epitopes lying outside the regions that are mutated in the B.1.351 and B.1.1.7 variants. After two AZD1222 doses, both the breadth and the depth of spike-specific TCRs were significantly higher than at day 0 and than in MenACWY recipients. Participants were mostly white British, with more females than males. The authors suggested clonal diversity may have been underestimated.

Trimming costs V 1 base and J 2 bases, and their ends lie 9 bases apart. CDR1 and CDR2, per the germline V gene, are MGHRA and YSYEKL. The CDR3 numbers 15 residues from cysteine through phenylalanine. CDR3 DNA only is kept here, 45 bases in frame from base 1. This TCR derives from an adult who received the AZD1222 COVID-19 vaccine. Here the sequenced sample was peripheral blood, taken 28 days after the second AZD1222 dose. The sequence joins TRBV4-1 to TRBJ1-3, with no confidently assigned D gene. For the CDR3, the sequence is CASSQGGLAGNTIYF. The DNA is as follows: TGCGCCAGCAGCCAAGGGGGATTGGCTGGAAACACCATATATTTT.